The 9 T cell receptor beta chains listed next were all sequenced from one sample in a study of blood T cell repertoires in COVID-19. TCRdb's copy holds only in-frame clones and misses some; the assay was immunoSEQ multiplex PCR. The data show under 300,000 clones, more than 75% seen once. Sequencing input: PBMCs or T cells enriched from blood (not recorded which). The receptors were sampled from a woman aged 50 to 60 who had been exposed to COVID-19.

The CDR3 DNA sequence: TGCGCCAGCAGCTCGGTCTCTGGGGCCAACGTCCTGACTTTC. This encodes CASSSVSGANVLTF. The rearrangement uses TRBV5-1 and TRBJ2-6, with D unclear. Germline CDR1 is SGHRS and CDR2 is YFSETQ. Deletions cut 3 bases from V and 0 bases from J, with 4 bases between. CDR3 length: 14 residues.

The V and J genes are TRBV3-1 (or the pseudogene TRBV3-2) and TRBJ2-7, with 7 nucleotides matching TRBD1. CDR1 and CDR2 from the germline V gene are LGHDT and YNNKEL (reference sequence). The trim removed 5 bases at V and 2 bases at J, leaving 3 bases unmatched. The CDR3 consists of 13 residues. The CDR3: CASSYRGTYEQYF. DNA of the CDR3: TGTGCCAGCAGCTACAGGGGTACCTACGAGCAGTACTTC.

The J gene is TRBJ2-7, the V gene TRBV27, with D possibly matching TRBD1 (6 bases). CDR3 size: 14 residues. Trimming pared 6 bases from V and 2 bases from J, leaving 14 bases between. Germline CDR1 MNHEY, CDR2 SMNVEV (reference sequence). CDR3 sequence reads: CASSLRGQTYEQYF. The CDR3 region has the DNA TGTGCCAGCAGCCTCAGGGGTCAAACCTACGAGCAGTACTTC.

This rearrangement joins TRBV11-2 to TRBJ2-3; 9 nucleotides agree with TRBD2. Trimming at V came to 2 bases and at J to 10 bases, leaving 10 bases not matched to a gene. This CDR3 comprises 15 residues. Germline V gives CDR1 SGHAT, CDR2 FQNNGV. The CDR3 region has the DNA TGTGCCAGCAGCTTAAGTTTCGAGCGGGGGGAGGCGCAGTATTTT. Translated, it gives CASSLSFERGEAQYF.

The rearrangement joins TRBV9 to TRBJ1-5; the D gene is possibly TRBD1 (5 bases). Germline V gene sequence: CDR1 SGDLS, CDR2 YYNGEE. There are 16 residues in the CDR3. V lost 3 bases, J lost 2 bases, and 15 bases lay in between. The CDR3: CASSGGGGGGNQPQHF. The CDR3 region has the DNA TGTGCCAGCAGCGGTGGTGGTGGGGGGGGCAATCAGCCCCAGCATTTT.

The rearrangement links TRBV6-2 or TRBV6-3 to TRBJ1-6, with D perhaps TRBD1 (6 bases). This CDR3 contains 14 residues. V was pared by 4 bases and J by 5 bases, with 9 bases between. CDR1 is MNHEY, CDR2 SVGEGT, per germline. This chain's CDR3 is CASSSGTHNSPLHF. CDR3 bases: TGTGCCAGCAGTTCCGGGACACATAATTCACCCCTCCACTTT.

This sequence joins TRBV2 and TRBJ1-1, with D unresolved. Per germline, CDR1 SNHLY and CDR2 FYNNEI. Trimming removed 0 bases from V and 1 base from J, with 12 bases in between. This CDR3 spans 16 amino acids. CDR3: CASSEAKISWNTEAFF. In nucleotides, the CDR3 is TGTGCCAGCAGTGAAGCTAAAATCTCGTGGAACACTGAAGCTTTCTTT.

The rearrangement links TRBV7-9 to TRBJ1-2, with no clear D. V was trimmed by 5 bases and J by 8 bases, leaving 12 bases between them. Germline CDR1 SEHNR, CDR2 FQNEAQ (reference sequence). There are 12 residues in the CDR3. CDR3 residues: CASSARLVGYTF. The DNA of the CDR3 is TGTGCCAGCAGCGCACGACTAGTAGGCTACACCTTC.

V gene TRBV21-1 combines with J gene TRBJ2-1; the DNA was not used to check the table's D call, TRBD1. TRBV21-1 is designated a pseudogene. The CDR3 has 12 amino acids. The CDR3 sequence is CASGQGGPEQFF. The CDR3 nucleotides are TGTGCCAGCGGCCAGGGTGGGCCTGAGCAGTTCTTC.